This note documents a single T cell receptor (beta chain) sequence. Its antigen is unknown. The data stem from a study of T-cell reconstitution after alpha-beta-depleted transplantation in children. Notes on the study in general: Several hundred graft clones that had expanded were reportedly the source of alpha-beta T cells about two months after transplant. Newly made T cells mostly supplied T-cell counts and diversity one year after transplant. The study traced high day-60 TCRbeta diversity in some patients to surviving recipient T cells and thymic progenitors.

Preparation of the TCRbeta library used unique molecular identifiers. Each CDR3 protein is one row after TCRdb ran MiXCR on the PCR reads. This table has some 180,000 distinct CDR3 sequences, under 8.5% appearing once. Germline V gene lookup returns CDR1 LGHNA and CDR2 YNFKEQ. The junction had 4 bases not matched to a gene; V was cut back by 0 bases and J by 5 bases. The CDR3 is 15 amino acids. This chain uses TRBV4-2 with TRBJ2-4, with TRBD2 matching 7 bases. The clonotype originates from a boy aged 2 to 10 with acute lymphoblastic leukemia, due to receive a stem cell transplant. This sample comprised PBMCs, obtained before TCRalphabeta/CD19-depleted stem cell transplant. The CDR3 region has the DNA TGTGCCAGCAGCCAAGAAAGTCTAGCGGAAAACATTCAGTACTTC. Encoded protein: CASSQESLAENIQYF.